This TCR beta chain was observed in a study of regulatory T cells in long-lasting Graves disease. Deletions cut 2 bases from V and 3 bases from J, with 11 bases between. CDR3 length equals 14 residues. CDR1 is SGHTS, CDR2 YDEGEE, per germline. This clonotype was observed a few times. In building TCR beta libraries, iRepertoire HTBI primers were used together with Arm-PCR of CDR3 regions. TCRdb analysed the multiplex PCR reads with MiXCR anew, one entry per CDR3 protein. The repertoire has about 560,000 distinct CDR3 sequences, roughly 15% of them found once; the top ten carry around 11%. Time point here: newly diagnosed GD, antithyroid drugs for less than 3 months. RNA from PBMCs was the source of the TCR library. These records were also assigned to another study, of T cells in Graves' hyperthyroidism and ophthalmopathy.

The V gene is TRBV5-8, the J gene TRBJ2-5; a weak D match, TRBD2 (6 bases). The source material was peripheral blood mononuclear cells (PBMCs), sampled at new diagnosis, from a patient treated with antithyroid drugs. This clonotype was obtained from a man between 18 and 29 years old with Graves disease. CDR3: CASSFGTAEETQYF. In nucleotides, the CDR3 is TGTGCCAGCAGCTTCGGGACTGCCGAAGAGACCCAGTACTTC.